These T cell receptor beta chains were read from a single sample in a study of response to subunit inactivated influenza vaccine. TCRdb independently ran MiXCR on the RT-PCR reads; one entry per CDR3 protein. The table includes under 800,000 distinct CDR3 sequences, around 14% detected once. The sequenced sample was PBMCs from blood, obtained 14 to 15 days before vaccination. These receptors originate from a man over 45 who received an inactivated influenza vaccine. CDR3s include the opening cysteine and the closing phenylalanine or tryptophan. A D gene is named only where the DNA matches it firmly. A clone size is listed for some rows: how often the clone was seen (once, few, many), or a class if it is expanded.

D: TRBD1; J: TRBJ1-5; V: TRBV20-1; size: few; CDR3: CSGQGWNQPQHF
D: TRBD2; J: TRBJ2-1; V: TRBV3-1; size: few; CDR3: CASSQVGGLAGDLIF
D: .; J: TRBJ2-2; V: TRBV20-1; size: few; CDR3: CSARDRLGTGELFF
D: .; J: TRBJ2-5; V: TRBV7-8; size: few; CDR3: CASNPSAGPGTQYF
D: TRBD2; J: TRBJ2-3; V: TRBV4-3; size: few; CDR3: CASSQDQGGLAGRGRTQYF
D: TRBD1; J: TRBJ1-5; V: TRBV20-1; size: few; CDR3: CSAGRRQGGRPQHF
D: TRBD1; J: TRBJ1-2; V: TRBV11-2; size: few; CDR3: CASSLELGGTVTF
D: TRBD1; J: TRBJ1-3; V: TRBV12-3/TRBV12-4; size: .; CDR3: CASSQTGLGNTIYF
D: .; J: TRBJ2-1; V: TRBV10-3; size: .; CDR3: CAFSPTAGPLLSYNEQFF
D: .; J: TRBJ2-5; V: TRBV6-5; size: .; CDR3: CASSYTYQETQYF
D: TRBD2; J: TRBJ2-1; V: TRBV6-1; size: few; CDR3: CASSSGTLSNEQFF
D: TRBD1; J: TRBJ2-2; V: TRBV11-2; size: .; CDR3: CASRTGQEYTGKLFF
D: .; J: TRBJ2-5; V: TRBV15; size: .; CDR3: CAISRGIQETQYF
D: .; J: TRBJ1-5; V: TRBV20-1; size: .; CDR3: CSARWEANQPQHF
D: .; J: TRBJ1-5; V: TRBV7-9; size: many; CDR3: CASSLEGVSNQPQHF
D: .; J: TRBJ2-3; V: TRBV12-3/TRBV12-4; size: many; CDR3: CASSLATSWGNTQYF
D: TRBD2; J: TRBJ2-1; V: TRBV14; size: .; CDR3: CASSHGTSGTEQFF
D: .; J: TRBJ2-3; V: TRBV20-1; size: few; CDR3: CSAREQGKGADTQYF
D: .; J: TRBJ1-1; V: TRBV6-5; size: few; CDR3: CASRRGWTEAFF
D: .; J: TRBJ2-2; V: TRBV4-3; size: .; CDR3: CASSQGLQGSIGELFF
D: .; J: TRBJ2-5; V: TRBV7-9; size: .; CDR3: CASSPTHQETQYF
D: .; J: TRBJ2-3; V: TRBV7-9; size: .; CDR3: CASVNVAEDTQYF
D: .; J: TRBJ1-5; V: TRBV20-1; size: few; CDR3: CSASLGPGTVNQPQHF